The T cell receptor beta chain under discussion was sequenced for a study of CD8 T cells in cerebrospinal fluid in Alzheimer's disease. Germline CDR1 is DFQATT and CDR2 is SNEGSKA (reference sequence). CDR3 length: 15 residues. CSF cells were profiled by 10X single-cell V(D)J and 5' expression. TCRdb reanalyzed the 10x single-cell sequencing reads and collapses them to one entry per CDR3 protein, without DNA. Reported are about 820 distinct CDR3 sequences; the ten largest clones contain roughly 15%. This clonotype is identified as medium-sized (0.01 to 0.1%) from frequency. The sequenced sample was cerebrospinal fluid. The TCR comes from a human donor with Parkinson's disease. This chain uses TRBV20-1 with TRBJ2-5; TCRdb's assignment of TRBD1 cannot be checked, as there is no DNA. This chain's CDR3 is CSASFRDRRMETQYF.